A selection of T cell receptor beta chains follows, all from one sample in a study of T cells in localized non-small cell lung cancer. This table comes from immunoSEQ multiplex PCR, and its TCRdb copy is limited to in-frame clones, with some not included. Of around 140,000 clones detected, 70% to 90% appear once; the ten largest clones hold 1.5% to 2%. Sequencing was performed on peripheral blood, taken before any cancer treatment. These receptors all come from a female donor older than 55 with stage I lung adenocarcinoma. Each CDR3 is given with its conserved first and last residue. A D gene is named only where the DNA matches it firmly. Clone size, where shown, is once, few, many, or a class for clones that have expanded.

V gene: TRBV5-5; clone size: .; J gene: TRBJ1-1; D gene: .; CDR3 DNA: TGTGCCAGCAGCCAAGCCCAGAACACTGAAGCTTTCTTT; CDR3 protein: CASSQAQNTEAFF
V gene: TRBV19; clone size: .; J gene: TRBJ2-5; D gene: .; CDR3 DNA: TGTGCCAGTACTTCGTCGGGGTACGTCCAAGAGACCCAGTACTTC; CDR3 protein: CASTSSGYVQETQYF
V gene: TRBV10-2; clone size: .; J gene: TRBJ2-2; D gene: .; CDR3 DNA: TGCGCCAGCAGTGAGTCCGCAGGGGACGGGGAGCTGTTTTTT; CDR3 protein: CASSESAGDGELFF
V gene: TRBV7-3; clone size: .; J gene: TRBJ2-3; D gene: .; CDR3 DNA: TGTGCCAGCAGCCCAGGGACTAGCACAGATACGCAGTATTTT; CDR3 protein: CASSPGTSTDTQYF
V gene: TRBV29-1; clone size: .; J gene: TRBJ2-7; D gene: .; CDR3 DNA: TGCAGCGGGACGCAGGCCGCCGGCTACGAGCAGTACTTC; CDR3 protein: CSGTQAAGYEQYF
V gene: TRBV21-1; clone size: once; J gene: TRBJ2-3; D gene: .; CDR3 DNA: TGTGCCAGCAGTAACGCGGGACCGGGCACAGATACGCAGTATTTT; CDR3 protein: CASSNAGPGTDTQYF
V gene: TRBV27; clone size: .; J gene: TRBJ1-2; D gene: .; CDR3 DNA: TGTGCCAGCAGCCCGGACACTCGAAACTATGGCTACACCTTC; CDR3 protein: CASSPDTRNYGYTF
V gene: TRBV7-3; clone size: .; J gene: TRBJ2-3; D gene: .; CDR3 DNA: TGTGCCAGCAGCTTAGGTAGCGGAAGGGGGGCAGATACGCAGTATTTT; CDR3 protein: CASSLGSGRGADTQYF
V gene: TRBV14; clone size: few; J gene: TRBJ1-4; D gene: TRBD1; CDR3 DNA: TGTGCCAGCCGCGGACCTGAGGTGGGGACAGGTGAAAAACTGTTTTTT; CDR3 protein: CASRGPEVGTGEKLFF
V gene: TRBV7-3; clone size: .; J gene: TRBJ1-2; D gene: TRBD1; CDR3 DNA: TGTGCCAGCAGCCAAGGGGGGACAGGGACCGATTTATTCTATGGCTACACCTTC; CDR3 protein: CASSQGGTGTDLFYGYTF
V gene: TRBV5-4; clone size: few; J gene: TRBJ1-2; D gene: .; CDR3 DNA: TGTGCCAGCAGCTCGGAGGCCGGGAACTATGGCTACACCTTC; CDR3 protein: CASSSEAGNYGYTF
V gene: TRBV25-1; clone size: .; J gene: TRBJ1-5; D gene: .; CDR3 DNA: TGTGCCAGCAAGGTTGGCAATCAGCCCCAGCATTTT; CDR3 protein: CASKVGNQPQHF
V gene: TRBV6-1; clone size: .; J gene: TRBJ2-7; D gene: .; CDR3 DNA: TGTGCCAGCAGTGTTCACTCCTACGAGCAGTACTTC; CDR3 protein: CASSVHSYEQYF
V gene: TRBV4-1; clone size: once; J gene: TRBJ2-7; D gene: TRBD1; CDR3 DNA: TGCGCCAGCAGCGATTCGGGGACAGGGGGCATCGAGCAGTACTTC; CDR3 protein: CASSDSGTGGIEQYF
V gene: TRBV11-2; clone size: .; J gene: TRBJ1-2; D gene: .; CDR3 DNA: TGTGCCAGCAGCTTAGGAGGGGTCTATGGCTACACCTTC; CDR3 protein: CASSLGGVYGYTF
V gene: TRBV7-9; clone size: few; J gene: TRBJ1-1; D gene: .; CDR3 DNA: TGTGCCAGCAGCCCGGACGGGGCTGGGCTTACTGAAGCTTTCTTT; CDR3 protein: CASSPDGAGLTEAFF
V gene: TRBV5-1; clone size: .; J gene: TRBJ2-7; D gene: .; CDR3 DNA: TGCGCCAGCAGCTTGGTGGCAGGGAATTCCTACGAGCAGTACTTC; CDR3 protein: CASSLVAGNSYEQYF
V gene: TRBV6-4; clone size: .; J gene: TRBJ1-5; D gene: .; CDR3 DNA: TGTGCCAGCAGCGAACAATATAGCAATCAGCCCCAGCATTTT; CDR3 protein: CASSEQYSNQPQHF
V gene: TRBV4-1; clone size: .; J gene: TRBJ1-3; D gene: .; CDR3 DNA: TGCGCCAGCAGCCAAGATTGGCGAAGCCAGAACTCTGGAAACACCATATATTTT; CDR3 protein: CASSQDWRSQNSGNTIYF
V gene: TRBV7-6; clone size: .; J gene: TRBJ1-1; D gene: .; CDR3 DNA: TGTGCCAGCAGCTTAACGTCAGGCAGTGAAGCTTTCTTT; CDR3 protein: CASSLTSGSEAFF
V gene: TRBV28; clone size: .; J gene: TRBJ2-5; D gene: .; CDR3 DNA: TGTGCCAGCAGTTTGGGGGAGACCCAGTACTTC; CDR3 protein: CASSLGETQYF
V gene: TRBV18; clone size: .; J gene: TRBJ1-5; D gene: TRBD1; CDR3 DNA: TGTGCCAGCTCACCTCGACAGGGAGTCGATCAGCCCCAGCATTTT; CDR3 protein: CASSPRQGVDQPQHF
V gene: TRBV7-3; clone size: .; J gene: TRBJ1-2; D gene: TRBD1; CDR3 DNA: TGTGCCAGCAGCTTAACGGGACAGGGGAACTATGGCTACACCTTC; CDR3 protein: CASSLTGQGNYGYTF
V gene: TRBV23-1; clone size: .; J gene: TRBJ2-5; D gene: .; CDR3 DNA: TGCGCCAGCAGTCACCGTGAAGAGACCCAGTACTTC; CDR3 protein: CASSHREETQYF
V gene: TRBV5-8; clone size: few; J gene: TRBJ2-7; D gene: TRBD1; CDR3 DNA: TGTGCCAGCAGCTTGAGGGAAGGGACAGGGAGATACGAGCAGTACTTC; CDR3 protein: CASSLREGTGRYEQYF
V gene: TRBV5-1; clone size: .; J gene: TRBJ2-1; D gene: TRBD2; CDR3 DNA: TGCGCCAGCAGCTTGGTAGCGGGAAATGAGCAGTTCTTC; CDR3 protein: CASSLVAGNEQFF
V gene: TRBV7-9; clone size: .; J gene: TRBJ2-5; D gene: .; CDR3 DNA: TGTGCCAGCAGCTTAGCGGCGCAGGTCCAAGAGACCCAGTACTTC; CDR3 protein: CASSLAAQVQETQYF
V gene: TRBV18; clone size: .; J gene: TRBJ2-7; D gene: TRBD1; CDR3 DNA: TGTGCCAGCTCTCAAGGACAGGGCCGGGCCTACGAGCAGTACTTC; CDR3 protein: CASSQGQGRAYEQYF
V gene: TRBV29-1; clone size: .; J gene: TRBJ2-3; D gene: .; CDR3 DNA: TGCAGCGGGGACCCTGGGAAGGATACGCAGTATTTT; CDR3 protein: CSGDPGKDTQYF
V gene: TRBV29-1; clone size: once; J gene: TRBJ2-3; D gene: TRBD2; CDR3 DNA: TGCAGCGCCTCCCTTAGCGGGAGAGGGCAGTATTTT; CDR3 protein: CSASLSGRGQYF
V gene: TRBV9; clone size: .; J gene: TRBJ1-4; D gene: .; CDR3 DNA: TGTGCCAGCAGCGTAGTGCCGAATGAAAAACTGTTTTTT; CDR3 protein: CASSVVPNEKLFF
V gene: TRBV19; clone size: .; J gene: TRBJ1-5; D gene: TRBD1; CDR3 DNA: TGTGCCAGTGGACAGGGGGCAAGTCAGCCCCAGCATTTT; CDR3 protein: CASGQGASQPQHF
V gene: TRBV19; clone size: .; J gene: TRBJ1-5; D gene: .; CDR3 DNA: TGTGCCACAACCCGGGAGGGCCTCAATCAGCCCCAGCATTTT; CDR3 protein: CATTREGLNQPQHF
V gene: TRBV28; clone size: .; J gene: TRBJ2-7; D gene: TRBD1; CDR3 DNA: TGTGCCAGCAGTTTGCGGGGACAGGGGGCCGTCGGGACTAATTCCGGGCAGTACTTC; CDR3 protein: CASSLRGQGAVGTNSGQYF
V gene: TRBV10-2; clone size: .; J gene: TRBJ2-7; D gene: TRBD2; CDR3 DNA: TGCGCCAGCAGTGAGGCTAGCGGGAGGTACGAGCAGTACTTC; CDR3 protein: CASSEASGRYEQYF
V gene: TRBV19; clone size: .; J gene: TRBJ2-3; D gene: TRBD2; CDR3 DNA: TGTGCCACCCGGACTAGAAGCACAGATACGCAGTATTTT; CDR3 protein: CATRTRSTDTQYF
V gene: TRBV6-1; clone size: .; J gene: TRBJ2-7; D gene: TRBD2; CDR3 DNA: TGTGCCAGCAATCCACCTAGCGGGAGCTGGAACGAGCAGTACTTC; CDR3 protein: CASNPPSGSWNEQYF
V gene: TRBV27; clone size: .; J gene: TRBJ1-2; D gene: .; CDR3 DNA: TGTGCCAGCAGTTTACAGGGGACTGGCTACACCTTC; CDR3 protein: CASSLQGTGYTF
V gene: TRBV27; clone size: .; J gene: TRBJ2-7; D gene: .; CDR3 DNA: TGTGCCAGCAGTTTATTACCGGGTGGGGGGCGGTACTTC; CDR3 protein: CASSLLPGGGRYF
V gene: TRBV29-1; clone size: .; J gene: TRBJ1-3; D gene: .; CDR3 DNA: TGCAGTTATGCCGTGTCAGCTGGAAACACCATATATTTT; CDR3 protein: CSYAVSAGNTIYF